Presented here are 25 T cell receptor beta chains from one specimen sequenced in a study of siplizumab effects on memory and regulatory T cells (dated by TCRdb to 2018 to 2020). Libraries were built with the immunoSEQ multiplex PCR assay. TCRdb carries this immuneACCESS record with in-frame sequences only. Its versions omit some clonotypes, under half of them owing to an unresolved V gene in the studies checked, with the rest unexplained. This sample gives some 100,000 clones in total; over 85% of them show up just once. 6.5% to 8% of the sample lies in the top ten. The material sequenced was CD8+ T cells sorted from blood. The receptors here all came from a human donor in good health.

The rearrangement links TRBV7-9 to TRBJ1-1; D gene ambiguous. The CDR3 extends over 12 amino acids. The ends were cut back, 6 bases at V and 1 base at J, with 6 bases in the middle. From germline, CDR1 is SEHNR and CDR2 FQNEAQ (reference sequence). Here the CDR3 reads CASRRGNTEAFF. The CDR3 coding sequence is TGTGCCAGCAGGCGGGGGAACACTGAAGCTTTCTTT.

The rearrangement links TRBV4-1 to TRBJ2-7, with a weak D call TRBD2 (6 bases). The CDR3 runs 15 residues. V lost 0 bases to trimming and J lost 3 bases, with 12 bases between them. Germline CDR1 reads MGHRA; CDR2 reads YSYEKL. The CDR3 DNA reads as TGCGCCAGCAGCCAAGAAACTAGCAGATACTACGAGCAGTACTTC. Protein: CASSQETSRYYEQYF.

The gene calls are TRBV7-2 and TRBJ1-5; D perhaps matches TRBD1 (6 bases). The germline CDR1 and CDR2 sequences are SGHTA and FQGNSA. This CDR3 comprises 17 residues. V was clipped by 1 base and J by 0 bases, with 13 bases between them. The CDR3 nucleotides are TGTGCCAGCAGCTTAGGGACAGACGTTTATAGCAATCAGCCCCAGCATTTT. Translating gives CASSLGTDVYSNQPQHF.

The CDR3 DNA reads as TGTGCCAGCAGTGAATTGGGGGAGCCCCAGCATTTT. It encodes CASSELGEPQHF. The chain recombines TRBV2 with TRBJ1-5, with D perhaps TRBD1 (5 bases). The CDR3 is 12 amino acids. CDR1 and CDR2 (germline): SNHLY, FYNNEI. Trimming cost V 2 bases and J 8 bases, with 7 bases left between them.

The chain joins TRBV5-6 to TRBJ1-2, with D uncertain. This CDR3 region has 13 residues. CDR1 and CDR2 from the germline V gene are SGHDT and YYEEEE. Deletions cut 2 bases from V and 3 bases from J, with 8 bases between. The CDR3 DNA follows: TGTGCCAGCAGCTTTGAGGAGGACTATGGCTACACCTTC. Amino acid sequence: CASSFEEDYGYTF.

The J gene is TRBJ2-1, the V gene TRBV5-6; D not certain. The V gene's germline CDR1 is SGHDT and CDR2 YYEEEE. Trimming stripped 3 bases from V and 3 bases from J, with 13 bases between. This CDR3 is built from 15 residues. The CDR3 DNA reads as TGTGCCAGCAGCTCGCGGACGGTTTACTACAATGAGCAGTTCTTC. Protein product: CASSSRTVYYNEQFF.

V gene TRBV6-6 combines with J gene TRBJ2-3; 7 nucleotides agree with TRBD1. From germline, CDR1 is MNHNY and CDR2 SVGAGI (reference sequence). The CDR3 covers 15 residues. The J segment lost 3 bases and the V segment lost 5 bases, leaving 8 bases of the junction unmatched. CDR3 DNA: TGTGCCAGCAGTACACCGGGACAGTTTACAGATACGCAGTATTTT. Translation: CASSTPGQFTDTQYF.

This clone occurred once. This rearrangement joins TRBV10-3 to TRBJ1-6; 7 nucleotides align to TRBD1. Germline assignment: CDR1 ENHRY and CDR2 SYGVKD. With V trimmed by 3 bases and J by 5 bases, 10 bases remained unmatched. The CDR3 totals 17 residues. CDR3 in DNA: TGTGCCATCAGTGAAGGGCCCGACAGGGCAAATAATTCACCCCTCCACTTT. Translating gives CAISEGPDRANNSPLHF.

The chain has TRBV6-5 and TRBJ2-7; D ambiguous. Trimming took 5 bases from V and 3 from J, leaving 11 bases between them. CDR3 length: 13 residues. CDR1 and CDR2 (germline): MNHEY, SVGAGI. The DNA for the CDR3 is TGTGCCAGCAGTCCATTTAATAGCTACGAGCAGTACTTC. This codes for CASSPFNSYEQYF.

The gene calls are TRBV15 and TRBJ1-2, with D maybe TRBD1 (5 bases). The ends were cut back, 0 bases at V and 3 bases at J, with 20 bases in the middle. Looked up from germline, CDR1 is LNHNV and CDR2 is YYDKDF (reference sequence). The CDR3 is 18 amino acids. CDR3 residues: CATSRETYSGLSDYGYTF. CDR3 DNA: TGTGCCACCAGCAGAGAAACTTATTCGGGACTATCCGACTATGGCTACACCTTC.

V is TRBV13 and J is TRBJ2-7, with 10 bases that match TRBD2. The CDR3 covers 17 residues. In germline, CDR1 is PRHDT, CDR2 FYEKMQ (reference sequence). V lost 4 bases and J lost 3; bases outside the gene matches: 12. CDR3 DNA sequence: TGTGCCAGCAGCTCTAGGGCCCGGGCTAGCGGGAGCTACGAGCAGTACTTC. Translation gives CASSSRARASGSYEQYF.

This chain uses TRBV5-1 with TRBJ2-1, with D unclear. Germline lookup yields CDR1 SGHRS and CDR2 YFSETQ. With 0 bases removed from V and 1 base from J, the gap between germline ends came to 8 bases. The CDR3 is 15 residues long. CDR3 protein: CASSLEGGSYNEQFF. As DNA, the CDR3 is TGCGCCAGCAGCTTGGAAGGCGGATCCTACAATGAGCAGTTCTTC.

A single count supports this clone. This chain links TRBV19 with TRBJ1-6; D unresolved. CDR1 is LNHDA and CDR2 is SQIVND in the germline V gene (reference sequence). Trimming stripped 5 bases from V and 2 bases from J, with 10 bases between. The CDR3 spans 15 residues. The CDR3 protein is CASSLGKAYNSPLHF. The CDR3, as DNA: TGTGCCAGTAGTCTGGGTAAAGCCTATAATTCACCCCTCCACTTT.

The J gene is TRBJ2-1, the V gene TRBV4-1; a weak D match, TRBD1 (5 bases). This CDR3 spans 15 amino acids. Germline-derived CDR1 and CDR2 are MGHRA and YSYEKL. Trimming pared 0 bases from V and 1 base from J, leaving 7 bases between. CDR3 DNA sequence: TGCGCCAGCAGCCAAGAGACAGAGTCCTACAATGAGCAGTTCTTC. Translated: CASSQETESYNEQFF.

The chain couples TRBV4-1 to TRBJ2-7; D possibly corresponds to TRBD1 (6 bases). The V gene's germline CDR1 is MGHRA and CDR2 YSYEKL. The CDR3 sequence is 15 residues long. V lost 1 base, J lost 3 bases, and 13 bases lay in between. The CDR3 coding sequence is TGCGCCAGCAGCCAAGTCCAGGGGATAAACTACGAGCAGTACTTC. Its translation: CASSQVQGINYEQYF.

The CDR3 reads CASSQGLAGAGDEQFF. The CDR3 DNA reads as TGTGCCAGCAGCCAAGGCCTAGCGGGAGCGGGGGATGAGCAGTTCTTC. V usage is TRBV4-2 and J usage is TRBJ2-1; TRBD2 agrees at 10 bases. The CDR3 covers 16 residues. Germline assignment: CDR1 LGHNA and CDR2 YNFKEQ. V lost 1 base, J lost 8 bases, and 8 bases stayed unmatched.

This clone was picked up a small number of times. The rearrangement links TRBV6-4 to TRBJ2-2, with 7 bases identical to TRBD2. Trimming cost V 6 bases and J 0 bases; bases outside gene matches: 13. CDR3 length: 18 residues. The germline CDR1 and CDR2 sequences are MRHNA and SNTAGT. The CDR3 sequence: CASSSREGLPTNTGELFF. CDR3 nucleotide sequence: TGTGCCAGCAGCTCCAGGGAGGGGTTACCTACGAACACCGGGGAGCTGTTTTTT.

The V gene is TRBV7-8, the J gene TRBJ2-7; D may match TRBD1 or TRBD2 (5 bases each). Trimming shortened V by 5 bases and J by 6 bases, and 20 bases separated the two germline ends. From germline, CDR1 is SGHVS and CDR2 FQNEAQ. The CDR3 spans 15 residues. Here the CDR3 DNA reads TGTGCCAGCAGCCATCGGGACGCCTCTCCTCCCGAGCAGTACTTC. The encoded protein is CASSHRDASPPEQYF.

This clone was counted a single time. V usage is TRBV7-6 and J usage is TRBJ2-3; no clear D. This CDR3 spans 14 amino acids. V shed 1 base and J shed 5 bases, with 10 bases lying between them. Germline V gene lookup returns CDR1 SGHVS and CDR2 FNYEAQ. The CDR3 DNA is TGTGCCAGCAGCTTAGGGGCTTTTGGAGATACGCAGTATTTT. Encoded protein: CASSLGAFGDTQYF.

As for this clone: The limits of the CDR3 on the DNA are not certain, so only TCRdb's listed CDR3 is given. This CDR3 is CASSSSLAGGSNEQFF. The V and J genes are TRBV2 and TRBJ2-1; the table assigns TRBD2, which was not confirmed against the DNA. The CDR3 spans 16 amino acids, including both terminal residues. Germline CDR1 and CDR2: SNHLY and FYNNEI.

The chain is built from TRBV5-4 and TRBJ2-5, with TRBD1 matching 9 bases. This CDR3 contains 15 residues. Germline V gives CDR1 SGHNT, CDR2 YYREEE (reference sequence). The J segment lost 3 bases and the V segment lost 2 bases, leaving 5 bases of the junction unmatched. The CDR3 spells CASSLTGTGKETQYF. CDR3 in DNA: TGTGCCAGCAGCTTAACCGGGACAGGGAAAGAGACCCAGTACTTC.

The chain combines TRBV27 with TRBJ1-1; 8 bases are shared with TRBD1. Unmatched junction bases numbered 2, after V lost 2 bases and J lost 6 bases. Germline values: CDR1 MNHEY, CDR2 SMNVEV (reference sequence). The CDR3 runs to 13 residues. CDR3: CASSLDRGPEAFF. DNA for the CDR3: TGTGCCAGCAGTTTAGACAGGGGCCCTGAAGCTTTCTTT.

The chain joins TRBV29-1 to TRBJ2-3; maybe TRBD2 (6 bases). There are 15 residues in the CDR3. Germline values: CDR1 SQVTM, CDR2 ANQGSEA. The V gene lost 0 bases and the J gene lost 2 bases, with 12 bases spanning the gap. CDR3 protein: CSVEERAGFTDTQYF. The DNA for the CDR3 is TGCAGCGTTGAAGAACGAGCGGGCTTCACAGATACGCAGTATTTT.

Concerning this clone itself: Sequence at one end of the junction differs from germline and may be a read error. The rearrangement joins TRBV7-7 to TRBJ2-2; D not certain. This CDR3 is 15 amino acids long. From germline, CDR1 is SSHAT and CDR2 FNYEAQ (reference sequence). CDR3: CASSSARAYTGELFF. For the CDR3, the DNA is TGTGCTAGCAGCTCAGCTAGGGCTTACACCGGGGAGCTGTTTTTT.

V and J are TRBV11-3 and TRBJ1-2, with TRBD1 matching over 8 bases. There are 12 residues in the CDR3. Germline V CDR1 and CDR2: SGHNT, YENEEA. Trimming cost V 4 bases and J 6 bases; bases outside gene matches: 1. The CDR3 sequence: CASSWTGHGYTF. In DNA form, the CDR3 reads TGTGCCAGCAGCTGGACAGGGCATGGCTACACCTTC.